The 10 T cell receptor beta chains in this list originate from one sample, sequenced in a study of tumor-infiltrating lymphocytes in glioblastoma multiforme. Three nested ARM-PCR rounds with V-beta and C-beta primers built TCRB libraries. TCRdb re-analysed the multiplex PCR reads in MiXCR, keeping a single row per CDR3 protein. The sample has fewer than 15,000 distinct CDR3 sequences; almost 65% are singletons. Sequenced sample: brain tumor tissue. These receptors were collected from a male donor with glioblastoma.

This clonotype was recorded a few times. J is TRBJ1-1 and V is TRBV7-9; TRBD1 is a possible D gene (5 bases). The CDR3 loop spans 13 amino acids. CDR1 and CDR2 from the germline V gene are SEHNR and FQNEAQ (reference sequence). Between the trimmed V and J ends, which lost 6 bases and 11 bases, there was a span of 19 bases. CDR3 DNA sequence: TGTGCCAGCAGTCGTCGGGGCTACACTGGGGCTTTCTTT. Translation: CASSRRGYTGAFF. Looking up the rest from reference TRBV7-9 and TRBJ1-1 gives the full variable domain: DTGVSQNPRHKITKRGQNVTFRCDPISEHNRLYWYRQTLGQGPEFLTYFQNEAQLEKSRLLSDRFSAERPKGSFSTLEIQRTEQGDSAMYLCASSRRGYTGAFFGQGTRLTVV.

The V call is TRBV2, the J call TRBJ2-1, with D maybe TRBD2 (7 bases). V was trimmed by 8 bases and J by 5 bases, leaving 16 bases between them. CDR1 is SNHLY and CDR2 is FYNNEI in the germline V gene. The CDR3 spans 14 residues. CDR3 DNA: TGTGCCAGCGGGGGGGGGCTCCAAAACAATGAGCAGTTCTTC. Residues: CASGGGLQNNEQFF.

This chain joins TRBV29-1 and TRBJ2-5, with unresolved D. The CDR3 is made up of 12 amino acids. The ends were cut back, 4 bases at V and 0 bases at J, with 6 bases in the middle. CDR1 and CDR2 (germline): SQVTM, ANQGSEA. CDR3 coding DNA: TGCAGCGTTGGATACTACCAAGAGACCCAGTACTTC. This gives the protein CSVGYYQETQYF.

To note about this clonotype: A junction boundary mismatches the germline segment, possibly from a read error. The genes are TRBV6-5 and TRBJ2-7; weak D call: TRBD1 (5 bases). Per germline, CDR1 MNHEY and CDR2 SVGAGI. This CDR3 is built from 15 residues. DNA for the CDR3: TGTGCCAGCAGTTACTCCCTACAACAGGCCCACGATCAGTACTTC. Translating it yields CASSYSLQQAHDQYF.

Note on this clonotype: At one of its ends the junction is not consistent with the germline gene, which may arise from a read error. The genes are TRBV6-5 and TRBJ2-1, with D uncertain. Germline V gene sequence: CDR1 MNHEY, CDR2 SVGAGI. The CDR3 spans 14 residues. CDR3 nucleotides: TGTGCCAGCGCGAAGCGAAGCTCCTACAATGAGCACTTCTTC. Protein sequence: CASAKRSSYNEHFF.

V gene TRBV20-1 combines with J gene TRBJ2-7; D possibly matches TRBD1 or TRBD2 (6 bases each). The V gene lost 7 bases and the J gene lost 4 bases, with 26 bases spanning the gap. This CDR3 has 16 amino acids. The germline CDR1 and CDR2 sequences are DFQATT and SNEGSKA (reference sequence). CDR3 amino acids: CSVINPGEGGQYEQYF. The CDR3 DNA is TGCAGTGTCATAAACCCAGGGGAAGGGGGGCAGTACGAGCAGTACTTC.

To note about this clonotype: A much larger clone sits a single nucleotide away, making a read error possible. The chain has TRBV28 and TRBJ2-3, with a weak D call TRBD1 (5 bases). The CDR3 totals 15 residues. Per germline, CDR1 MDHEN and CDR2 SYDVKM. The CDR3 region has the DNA TGTGTCACCTCCCCCCCGACAGAGCTGACAGATACGCAGTATTTT. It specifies CVTSPPTELTDTQYF.

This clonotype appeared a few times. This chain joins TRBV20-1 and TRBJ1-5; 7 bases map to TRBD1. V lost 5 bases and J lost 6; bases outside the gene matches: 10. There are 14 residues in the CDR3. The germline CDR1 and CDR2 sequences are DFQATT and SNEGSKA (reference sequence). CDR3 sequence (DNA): TGCAGTGCTGCCGGGACAGAGGGCAGTCAGCCCCAGCATTTT. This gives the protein CSAAGTEGSQPQHF.

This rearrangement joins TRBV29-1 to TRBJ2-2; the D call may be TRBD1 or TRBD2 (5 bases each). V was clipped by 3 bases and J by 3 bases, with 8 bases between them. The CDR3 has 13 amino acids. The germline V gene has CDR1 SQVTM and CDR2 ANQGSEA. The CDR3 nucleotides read TGCAGCGTTGACGGGGCGGACACCGGGGAGCTGTTTTTT. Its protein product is CSVDGADTGELFF.

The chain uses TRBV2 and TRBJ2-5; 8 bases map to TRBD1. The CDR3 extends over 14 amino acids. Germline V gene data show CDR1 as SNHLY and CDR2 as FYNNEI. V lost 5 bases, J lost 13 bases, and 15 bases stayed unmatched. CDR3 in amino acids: CASSIGQGSRARYF. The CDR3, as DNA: TGTGCCAGCAGTATCGGACAGGGAAGTAGGGCCCGGTACTTC.